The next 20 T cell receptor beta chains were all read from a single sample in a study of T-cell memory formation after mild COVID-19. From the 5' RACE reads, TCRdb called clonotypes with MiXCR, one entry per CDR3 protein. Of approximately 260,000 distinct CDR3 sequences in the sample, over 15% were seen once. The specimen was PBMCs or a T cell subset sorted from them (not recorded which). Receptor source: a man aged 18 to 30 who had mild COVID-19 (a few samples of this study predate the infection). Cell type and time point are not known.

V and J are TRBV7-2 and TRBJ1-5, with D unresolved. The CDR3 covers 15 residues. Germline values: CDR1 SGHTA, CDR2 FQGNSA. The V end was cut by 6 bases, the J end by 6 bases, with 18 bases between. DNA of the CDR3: TGTGCCAGCAGGCTACTTTCAGGAGGGCCTCAGCCCCAGCATTTT. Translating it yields CASRLLSGGPQPQHF.

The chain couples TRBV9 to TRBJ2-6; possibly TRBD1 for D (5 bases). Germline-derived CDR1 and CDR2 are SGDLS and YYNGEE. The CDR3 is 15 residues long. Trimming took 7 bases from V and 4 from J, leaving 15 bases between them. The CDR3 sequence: CASGKGEIGANVLTF. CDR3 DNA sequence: TGTGCCAGCGGTAAAGGGGAAATCGGGGCCAACGTCCTGACTTTC.

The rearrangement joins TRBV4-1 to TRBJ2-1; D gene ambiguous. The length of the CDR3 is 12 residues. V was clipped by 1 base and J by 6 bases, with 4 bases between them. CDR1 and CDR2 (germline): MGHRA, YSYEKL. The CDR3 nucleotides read TGCGCCAGCAGCCAAGCCAGCAATGAGCAGTTCTTC. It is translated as CASSQASNEQFF.

DNA for the CDR3: TGTGCCAGCAGCCAGTTTACTAGTTTTCAAGAGACCCAGTACTTC. This encodes CASSQFTSFQETQYF. This chain connects TRBV14 to TRBJ2-5, with D perhaps matching TRBD2 (5 bases). The CDR3 extends over 15 amino acids. Deletions cut 3 bases from V and 2 bases from J, with 13 bases between. Germline V lookup: CDR1 SGHDN, CDR2 FVKESK.

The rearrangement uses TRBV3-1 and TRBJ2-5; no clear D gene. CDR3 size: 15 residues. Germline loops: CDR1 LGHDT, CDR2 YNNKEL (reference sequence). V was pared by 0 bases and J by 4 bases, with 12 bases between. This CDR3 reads CASSQDRRYRETQYF. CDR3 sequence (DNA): TGTGCCAGCAGCCAAGATCGCCGTTATCGAGAGACCCAGTACTTC.

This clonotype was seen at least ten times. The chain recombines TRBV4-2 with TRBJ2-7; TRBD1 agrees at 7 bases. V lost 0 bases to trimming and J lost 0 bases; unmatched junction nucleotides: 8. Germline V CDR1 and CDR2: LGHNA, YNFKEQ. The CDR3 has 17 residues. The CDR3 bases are TGTGCCAGCAGCCAAGATCCAGGGGGACGTAGCTCCTACGAGCAGTACTTC. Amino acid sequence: CASSQDPGGRSSYEQYF.

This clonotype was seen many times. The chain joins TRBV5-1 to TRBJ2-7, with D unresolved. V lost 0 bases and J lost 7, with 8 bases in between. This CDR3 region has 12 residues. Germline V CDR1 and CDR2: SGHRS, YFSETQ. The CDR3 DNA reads TGCGCCAGCAGCTTGGGTCTAGGGGAGCAGTACTTC. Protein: CASSLGLGEQYF.

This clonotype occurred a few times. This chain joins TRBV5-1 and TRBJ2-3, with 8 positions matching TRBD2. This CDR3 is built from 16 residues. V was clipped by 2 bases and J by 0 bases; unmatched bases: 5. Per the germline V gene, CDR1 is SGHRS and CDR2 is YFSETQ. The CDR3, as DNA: TGCGCCAGCAGCTTTGCAGCGGGGGTGAGCACAGATACGCAGTATTTT. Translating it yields CASSFAAGVSTDTQYF.

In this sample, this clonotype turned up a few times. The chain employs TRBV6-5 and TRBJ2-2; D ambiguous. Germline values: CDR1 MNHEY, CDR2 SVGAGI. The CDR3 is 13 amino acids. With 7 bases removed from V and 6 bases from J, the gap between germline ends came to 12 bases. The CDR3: CASKGSGPGELFF. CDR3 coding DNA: TGTGCCAGCAAGGGTTCAGGTCCCGGGGAGCTGTTTTTT.

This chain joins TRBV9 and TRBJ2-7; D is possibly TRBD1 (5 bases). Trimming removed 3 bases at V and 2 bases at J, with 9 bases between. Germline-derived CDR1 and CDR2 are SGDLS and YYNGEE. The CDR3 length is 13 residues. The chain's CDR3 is CASSGGPTYEQYF. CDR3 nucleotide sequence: TGTGCCAGCAGCGGGGGCCCTACCTACGAGCAGTACTTC.

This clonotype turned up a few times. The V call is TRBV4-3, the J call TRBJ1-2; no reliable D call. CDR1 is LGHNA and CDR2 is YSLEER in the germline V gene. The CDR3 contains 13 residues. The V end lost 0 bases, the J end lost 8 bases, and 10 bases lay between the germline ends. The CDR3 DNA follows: TGCGCCAGCAGCCAAGATGCAGGTTGGGGCTACACCTTC. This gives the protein CASSQDAGWGYTF.

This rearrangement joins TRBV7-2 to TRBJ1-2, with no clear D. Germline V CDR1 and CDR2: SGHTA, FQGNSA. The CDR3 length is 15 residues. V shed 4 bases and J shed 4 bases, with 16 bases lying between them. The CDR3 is CASSSAVGKGYGYTF. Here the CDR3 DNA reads TGTGCCAGCAGCTCGGCGGTGGGGAAAGGCTATGGCTACACCTTC. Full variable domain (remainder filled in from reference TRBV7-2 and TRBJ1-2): GAGVSQSPSNKVTEKGKDVELRCDPISGHTALYWYRQSLGQGLEFLIYFQGNSAPDKSGLPSDRFSAERTGGSVSTLTIQRTQQEDSAVYLCASSSAVGKGYGYTFGSGTRLTVV.

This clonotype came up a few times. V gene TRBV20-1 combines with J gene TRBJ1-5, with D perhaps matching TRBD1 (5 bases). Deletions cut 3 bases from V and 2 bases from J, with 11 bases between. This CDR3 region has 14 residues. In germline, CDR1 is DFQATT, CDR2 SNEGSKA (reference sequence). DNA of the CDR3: TGCAGTGCTAGGGGGGACGGGGGCAATCAGCCCCAGCATTTT. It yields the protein CSARGDGGNQPQHF.

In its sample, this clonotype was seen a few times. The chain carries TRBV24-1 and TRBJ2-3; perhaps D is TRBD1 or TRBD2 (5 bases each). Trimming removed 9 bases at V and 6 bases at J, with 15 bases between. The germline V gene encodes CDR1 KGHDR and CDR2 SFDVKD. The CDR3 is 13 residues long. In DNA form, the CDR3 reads TGTGCCACCGGCACAGTACGGGACGATACGCAGTATTTT. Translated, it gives CATGTVRDDTQYF.

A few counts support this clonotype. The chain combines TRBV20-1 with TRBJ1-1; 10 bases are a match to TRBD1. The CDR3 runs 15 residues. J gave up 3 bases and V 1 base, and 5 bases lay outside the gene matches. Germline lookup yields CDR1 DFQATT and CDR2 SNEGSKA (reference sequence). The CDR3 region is CSARGQGARYTEAFF. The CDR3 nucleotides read TGCAGTGCTAGAGGACAGGGGGCGCGGTACACTGAAGCTTTCTTT.

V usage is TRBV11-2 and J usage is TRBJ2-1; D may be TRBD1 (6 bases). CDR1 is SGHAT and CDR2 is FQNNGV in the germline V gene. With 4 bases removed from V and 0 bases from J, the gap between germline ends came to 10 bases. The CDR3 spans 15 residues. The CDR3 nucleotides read TGTGCCAGCAGCTCGGGACACATCTCCTACAATGAGCAGTTCTTC. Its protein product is CASSSGHISYNEQFF.

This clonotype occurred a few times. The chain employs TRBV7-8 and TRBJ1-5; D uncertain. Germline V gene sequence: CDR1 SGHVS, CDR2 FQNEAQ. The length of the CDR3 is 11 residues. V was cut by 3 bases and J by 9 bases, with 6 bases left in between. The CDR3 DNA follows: TGTGCCAGCAGCTTTCGAGGGCCCCAGCATTTT. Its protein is CASSFRGPQHF.

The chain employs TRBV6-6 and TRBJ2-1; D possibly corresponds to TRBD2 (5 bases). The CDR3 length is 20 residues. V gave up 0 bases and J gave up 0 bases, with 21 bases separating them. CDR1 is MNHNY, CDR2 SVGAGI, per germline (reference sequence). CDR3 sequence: CASSYSQDWLTPSSYNEQFF. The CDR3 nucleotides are TGTGCCAGCAGTTACTCCCAGGACTGGCTAACCCCGAGCTCCTACAATGAGCAGTTCTTC.

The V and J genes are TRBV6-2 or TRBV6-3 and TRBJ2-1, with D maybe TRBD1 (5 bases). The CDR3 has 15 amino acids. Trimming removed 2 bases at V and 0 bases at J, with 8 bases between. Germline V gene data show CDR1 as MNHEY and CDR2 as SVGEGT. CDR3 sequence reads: CASSYRTGSYNEQFF. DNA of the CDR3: TGTGCCAGCAGTTACCGTACAGGCTCCTACAATGAGCAGTTCTTC.

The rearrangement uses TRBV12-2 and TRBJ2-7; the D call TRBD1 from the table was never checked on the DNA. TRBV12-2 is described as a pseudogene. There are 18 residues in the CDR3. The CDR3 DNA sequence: TGTGCAAGTCGCTTCCCCGACAGGGGGAAGGTTCCCACACGAGAGCAGTACTTC. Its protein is CASRFPDRGKVPTREQYF.